The entry below gives a single TCR beta chain sequence along with its context. Its specificity is unknown. The sample comes from a study of T-cell memory formation after mild COVID-19. Study-level information: TCR clusters mostly belonged to single donors. Study outcomes and limitations: SARS-CoV-2 specificity of second-wave clones peaking day 37 was unconfirmed. There was a balanced CD4/CD8 profile in clones contracting day 15 to 85, and later expanders leaned CD4+.

The CDR3 length is 15 residues. Trimming removed 6 bases from V and 1 base from J, with 10 bases in between. Employing constant-segment primers, 5'RACE generated TCR alpha and TCR beta cDNA libraries bearing sample barcodes and UMIs. MiXCR was run by TCRdb on the 5' RACE reads, yielding one entry per CDR3 protein. This sample carries 350,000 to 450,000 distinct CDR3 sequences, approximately 25% of them seen once, and the ten largest clones take roughly 8.7%. The TCR sequence derives from an adult woman who had mild COVID-19 (a few samples of this study predate the infection). Cell type and time point are not known. Sequenced: PBMCs or a T cell subset sorted from them (not recorded which). The chain carries TRBV12-3 or TRBV12-4 and TRBJ2-6; tentative D call: TRBD1 (6 bases). The CDR3 DNA sequence: TGTGCCAGCAGCAGAGGGGGTTCTGGGGCCAACGTCCTGACTTTC. Translation: CASSRGGSGANVLTF.